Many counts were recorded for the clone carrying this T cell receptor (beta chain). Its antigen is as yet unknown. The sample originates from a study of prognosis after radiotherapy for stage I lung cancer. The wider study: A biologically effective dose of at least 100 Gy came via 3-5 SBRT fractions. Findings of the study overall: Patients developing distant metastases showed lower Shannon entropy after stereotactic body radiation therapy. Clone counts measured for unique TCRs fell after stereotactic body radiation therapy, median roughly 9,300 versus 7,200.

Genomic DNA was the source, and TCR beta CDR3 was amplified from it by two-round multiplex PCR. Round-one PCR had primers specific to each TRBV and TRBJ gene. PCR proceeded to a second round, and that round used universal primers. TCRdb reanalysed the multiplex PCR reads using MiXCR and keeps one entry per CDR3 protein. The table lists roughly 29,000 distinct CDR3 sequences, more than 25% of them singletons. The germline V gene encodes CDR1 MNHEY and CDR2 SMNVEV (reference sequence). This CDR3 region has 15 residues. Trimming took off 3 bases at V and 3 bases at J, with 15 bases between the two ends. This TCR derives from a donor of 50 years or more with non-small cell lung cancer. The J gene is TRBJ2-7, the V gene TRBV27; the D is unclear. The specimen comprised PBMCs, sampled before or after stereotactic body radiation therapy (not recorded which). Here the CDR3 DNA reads TGTGCCAGCAGTTTGAAGCCCATGGGAATCTACGAGCAGTACTTC. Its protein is CASSLKPMGIYEQYF.